The 29 T cell receptor beta chains presented below share a single source sample, sequenced in a study of shared clonotypes between healthy human individuals. TCRdb's table, derived via immunoSEQ multiplex PCR, lists solely in-frame clones and lacks some. The data hold 780,000 or so clones, with 72% observed a single time. Sample: memory CD4+ T cells sorted from blood. The subset here: CD45RA-negative fraction. The receptors were sampled from a woman between 25 and 40 years old in good health.

The chain joins TRBV5-1 to TRBJ2-5, with 7 bases fitting TRBD1. CDR3 length: 16 residues. Losses at the gene ends were 0 bases for V and 4 bases for J; bases not matched to a gene: 9. CDR1 and CDR2 from the germline V gene are SGHRS and YFSETQ. CDR3 region: CASSLAEEGAGETQYF. In DNA, the CDR3 is TGCGCCAGCAGCTTGGCCGAAGAGGGGGCGGGAGAGACCCAGTACTTC.

This clone was seen a few times. The chain combines TRBV18 with TRBJ2-7, with a possible D match to TRBD1 (6 bases). The CDR3 has 15 amino acids. Trimming stripped 4 bases from V and 2 bases from J, with 15 bases between. Germline CDR1 and CDR2: KGHSH and LQKENI. CDR3 sequence reads: CASSRPGKGAYEQYF. Written as DNA, the CDR3 is TGTGCCAGCTCACGTCCGGGAAAGGGGGCCTACGAGCAGTACTTC.

The J gene is TRBJ2-2, the V gene TRBV18, with 7 bases identical to TRBD2. The germline CDR1 and CDR2 sequences are KGHSH and LQKENI. V dropped 4 bases and J dropped 2; count of bases not matched to a gene: 10. The CDR3 is 17 residues long. The CDR3 DNA is TGTGCCAGCTCACTCGGAGGGCTAGCGGACAACACCGGGGAGCTGTTTTTT. Translated, it gives CASSLGGLADNTGELFF.

This clone appeared a single time. The rearrangement links TRBV28 to TRBJ1-4; maybe TRBD1 (5 bases). CDR1 MDHEN and CDR2 SYDVKM come from the germline V gene. The V end lost 7 bases, the J end lost 4 bases, and 10 bases lay between the germline ends. The CDR3 runs 13 residues. The CDR3 coding sequence is TGTGCCAGCAAGGGGCCTTATAATGAAAAACTGTTTTTT. It specifies CASKGPYNEKLFF.

The chain employs TRBV4-1 and TRBJ2-7; 9 bases map to TRBD1. With 3 bases clipped from V and 3 bases from J, the junction kept 6 bases outside the gene matches. The CDR3 is 15 residues long. Per the germline V gene, CDR1 is MGHRA and CDR2 is YSYEKL. CDR3 DNA: TGCGCCAGCAGCCAGGCTCCGGGACAGGGCTACGAGCAGTACTTC. Protein sequence: CASSQAPGQGYEQYF.

This rearrangement joins TRBV5-1 to TRBJ2-5; the D is unclear. The germline CDR1 and CDR2 sequences are SGHRS and YFSETQ. The V gene lost 0 bases and the J gene lost 5 bases, with 11 bases spanning the gap. The CDR3 spans 14 residues. CDR3 nucleotide sequence: TGCGCCAGCAGCTTGGAGGTGGGCCGGGAGACCCAGTACTTC. This sequence encodes CASSLEVGRETQYF.

This chain uses TRBV2 with TRBJ1-1, with no clear D. The germline V gene has CDR1 SNHLY and CDR2 FYNNEI. This CDR3 comprises 13 residues. With 4 bases removed from V and 3 bases from J, the gap between germline ends came to 9 bases. CDR3 DNA: TGTGCCAGCAGTGTGTTCGAAGACACTGAAGCTTTCTTT. Protein sequence: CASSVFEDTEAFF.

This clone was picked up one time. This chain links TRBV4-1 with TRBJ2-3, with TRBD2 matching 12 bases. The junction had 8 bases not matched to a gene; V was cut back by 6 bases and J by 4 bases. The CDR3 runs 16 residues. In germline, CDR1 is MGHRA, CDR2 YSYEKL. CDR3 amino acids: CASSRLAGVSADTQYF. In nucleotides, the CDR3 is TGCGCCAGCAGTCGACTAGCGGGAGTTTCCGCAGATACGCAGTATTTT.

V and J are TRBV27 and TRBJ2-1, with D possibly matching TRBD2 (6 bases). Germline V gene lookup returns CDR1 MNHEY and CDR2 SMNVEV (reference sequence). With 6 bases removed from V and 8 bases from J, the gap between germline ends came to 20 bases. This CDR3 is built from 15 residues. The CDR3 bases are TGTGCCAGCAGCCTCCAAACCGGAGGGCCCCATGAGCAGTTCTTC. Translation gives CASSLQTGGPHEQFF.

The gene calls are TRBV27 and TRBJ1-1; no definite D call. The CDR3 is 12 amino acids. Looked up from germline, CDR1 is MNHEY and CDR2 is SMNVEV (reference sequence). V lost 9 bases to trimming and J lost 1 base, with 9 bases between them. The CDR3 reads CARDSGNTEAFF. The CDR3 DNA reads as TGTGCCAGAGATTCGGGGAACACTGAAGCTTTCTTT.

The V and J genes are TRBV14 and TRBJ2-1; 9 bases are a match to TRBD2. The CDR3 length is 16 residues. V gave up 5 bases and J gave up 5 bases; unmatched junction bases: 10. The germline CDR1 and CDR2 sequences are SGHDN and FVKESK. This CDR3 reads CASSMRWTSEDNEQFF. The CDR3 DNA reads TGTGCCAGCAGCATGCGATGGACTAGCGAGGACAATGAGCAGTTCTTC.

The chain joins TRBV4-2 to TRBJ2-1; maybe TRBD2 (6 bases). This CDR3 has 20 residues. The V end lost 1 base, the J end lost 0 bases, and 22 bases lay between the germline ends. Germline V gene data show CDR1 as LGHNA and CDR2 as YNFKEQ. CDR3 in DNA: TGTGCCAGCAGCCAAGCCTGGGCCATCGGAGGGATTAGCTCCTACAATGAGCAGTTCTTC. It translates to CASSQAWAIGGISSYNEQFF.

CDR3 sequence: CASSLGDQETQYF. In DNA form, the CDR3 reads TGCGCCAGCAGCTTGGGAGACCAAGAGACCCAGTACTTC. The rearrangement uses TRBV5-1 and TRBJ2-5; D gene unclear. Trimming took off 0 bases at V and 0 bases at J, with 3 bases between the two ends. There are 13 residues in the CDR3. Germline CDR1 SGHRS, CDR2 YFSETQ.

Worth noting for this clone: One end of the junction is discordant with germline, which a read error may explain. The chain employs TRBV6-5 and TRBJ1-4; the D is unclear. Germline V gene sequence: CDR1 MNHEY, CDR2 SVGAGI. The CDR3 runs to 11 residues. CDR3 region: CASSSPGPPVF. CDR3 coding DNA: TGTGCCAGCAGTTCCCCCGGGCCCCCGGTTTTT.

This clone was found once. This rearrangement joins TRBV6-5 to TRBJ1-3; the match to TRBD1 covers 7 bases. CDR1 is MNHEY, CDR2 SVGAGI, per germline. J was trimmed by 6 bases and V by 5 bases; bases with no gene match: 7. CDR3 size: 14 residues. Written as DNA, the CDR3 is TGTGCCAGCAGTCTTGTCAGGGGGAAAAACACCATATATTTT. Residues: CASSLVRGKNTIYF.

J is TRBJ2-7 and V is TRBV11-3, with D possibly matching TRBD2 (5 bases). V shed 5 bases and J shed 7 bases, with 18 bases lying between them. The CDR3 is 14 residues long. In germline, CDR1 is SGHNT, CDR2 YENEEA. In DNA, the CDR3 is TGTGCCAGCAGCCCTCCCATCGGGGTAGGTGAGCAGTACTTC. It codes for CASSPPIGVGEQYF.

A few counts support this clone. The rearrangement uses TRBV28 and TRBJ1-2; 7 positions match TRBD1. Per the germline V gene, CDR1 is MDHEN and CDR2 is SYDVKM. The V and J ends lost 2 bases and 4 bases, in that order; junction bases with no gene match: 7. The CDR3 is 15 residues long. This CDR3 reads CASSLNQGGLYGYTF. The CDR3 DNA follows: TGTGCCAGCAGTTTAAATCAGGGGGGCCTCTATGGCTACACCTTC.

The chain carries TRBV6-1 and TRBJ2-6; the D gene could be TRBD1 or TRBD2 (5 bases each). CDR1 MNHNS and CDR2 SASEGT come from the germline V gene. Trimming left V 8 bases short and J 2 bases short, with 10 bases between. This CDR3 is 14 amino acids long. CDR3 coding DNA: TGTGCCAGCTTCCGGGACGCTGGGGCCAACGTCCTGACTTTC. It encodes CASFRDAGANVLTF.

This clone was observed many times. The same CDR3 also results from other DNA sequences found in this sample. The V gene is TRBV27, the J gene TRBJ2-5, with 10 nucleotides matching TRBD2. The CDR3 has 13 amino acids. Per germline, CDR1 MNHEY and CDR2 SMNVEV (reference sequence). J lost 5 bases, V lost 7 bases, and 4 bases had no gene match. The CDR3 region has the DNA TGTGCCAGCATGGTAGCGGGAGGCGAGACCCAGTACTTC. Its translation: CASMVAGGETQYF.

Comment on this clone: The sample has other DNA sequences that encode this CDR3 too. The V gene is TRBV27, the J gene TRBJ2-2; maybe TRBD2 (6 bases). Trimming removed 3 bases from V and 5 bases from J, with 7 bases in between. This CDR3 comprises 13 residues. Germline V gene data show CDR1 as MNHEY and CDR2 as SMNVEV (reference sequence). The CDR3 spells CASSFSGTGELFF. The CDR3 DNA is TGTGCCAGCAGTTTCAGCGGGACCGGGGAGCTGTTTTTT.

The rearrangement uses TRBV5-1 and TRBJ2-3; 9 bases are shared with TRBD2. In germline, CDR1 is SGHRS, CDR2 YFSETQ. The J segment lost 1 base and the V segment lost 7 bases, leaving 10 bases of the junction unmatched. CDR3 size: 16 residues. CDR3 nucleotides: TGCGCCAGCCGGGTTAGCGGGAGATGGGGCACAGATACGCAGTATTTT. Translation: CASRVSGRWGTDTQYF.

This clone was found a few times. This sequence joins TRBV27 and TRBJ2-1, with D perhaps matching TRBD1 (5 bases). The CDR3 spans 17 residues. Trimming cost V 5 bases and J 0 bases, with 17 bases left between them. Per germline, CDR1 MNHEY and CDR2 SMNVEV (reference sequence). CDR3 DNA sequence: TGTGCCAGCAGTCCCTATGGGGCGGTGAGCTCCTACAATGAGCAGTTCTTC. This encodes CASSPYGAVSSYNEQFF.

The rearrangement links TRBV2 to TRBJ2-5; possible D gene TRBD1, 5 bases. V was shortened by 7 bases and J by 2 bases, with 11 bases between the two germline ends. The CDR3 spans 13 residues. The V gene's germline CDR1 is SNHLY and CDR2 FYNNEI. CDR3: CASIFKGQETQYF. CDR3 coding DNA: TGTGCCAGCATTTTCAAGGGGCAAGAGACCCAGTACTTC.

The CDR3 region is CASSPGRSGNTIYF. CDR3 in DNA: TGTGCCAGCTCCCCCGGACGGAGTGGAAACACCATATATTTT. The gene calls are TRBV18 and TRBJ1-3; unclear D gene. CDR3 size: 14 residues. Per germline, CDR1 KGHSH and CDR2 LQKENI. Trimming pared 6 bases from V and 3 bases from J, leaving 12 bases between. Full variable domain (missing parts from reference TRBV18 and TRBJ1-3): NAGVMQNPRHLVRRRGQEARLRCSPMKGHSHVYWYRQLPEEGLKFMVYLQKENIIDESGMPKERFSAEFPKEGPSILRIQQVVRGDSAAYFCASSPGRSGNTIYFGEGSWLTVV.

This clone was seen ten or more times. The chain recombines TRBV6-1 with TRBJ1-1; unclear D gene. This CDR3 has 12 amino acids. Germline CDR1 is MNHNS and CDR2 is SASEGT. Trimming took off 6 bases at V and 0 bases at J, with 5 bases between the two ends. CDR3 nucleotides: TGTGCCAGCAGCAAACTGAACACTGAAGCTTTCTTT. It yields the protein CASSKLNTEAFF.

The chain combines TRBV15 with TRBJ2-7, with a possible D match to TRBD1 (5 bases). The length of the CDR3 is 14 residues. Trimming left V 1 base short and J 2 bases short, with 9 bases between. Germline CDR1 is LNHNV and CDR2 is YYDKDF (reference sequence). CDR3: CATSRGTGTYEQYF. The CDR3 nucleotides read TGTGCCACCAGCAGAGGAACAGGAACCTACGAGCAGTACTTC.

The chain uses TRBV5-6 and TRBJ1-2, with D perhaps TRBD1 (5 bases). CDR1 is SGHDT, CDR2 YYEEEE, per germline. V was pared by 8 bases and J by 4 bases, with 12 bases between. The CDR3 contains 12 residues. CDR3 bases: TGTGCCAGTACGTCAGGGTTCTATGGCTACACCTTC. Its translation: CASTSGFYGYTF.

J is TRBJ2-3 and V is TRBV29-1; no firm D call. Between the trimmed V and J ends, which lost 5 bases and 2 bases, there was a span of 5 bases. CDR1 and CDR2 (germline): SQVTM, ANQGSEA. The CDR3 loop spans 11 amino acids. CDR3 sequence reads: CSVYYTDTQYF. Written as DNA, the CDR3 is TGCAGCGTTTACTACACAGATACGCAGTATTTT.

V gene TRBV5-1 combines with J gene TRBJ2-7; 9 nucleotides match TRBD2. Germline V gene sequence: CDR1 SGHRS, CDR2 YFSETQ. The CDR3 has 16 amino acids. V shed 4 bases and J 6 bases; nucleotides not matched to a gene: 14. The CDR3 sequence is CASSPGKLAGHREQYF. In DNA, the CDR3 is TGCGCCAGCAGCCCGGGTAAACTAGCGGGCCATCGCGAGCAGTACTTC.